This TCR beta chain was sequenced for a study of blood T cell repertoires in COVID-19. About the research overall: Specimens from acute and convalescent COVID-19 originated in the United States, Italy and Spain.

Per the study methods: Amplification of reference gene primers provided the estimated nucleated cell counts. The assay was immunoSEQ multiplex PCR, and TCRdb's table has in-frame clones only and misses some. V and J calls and clone size are copied from that table; D and trimming were computed from the DNA. The table records about 160,000 clones, about 80% of them present only once. Trimming left V 0 bases short and J 2 bases short, with 16 bases between. Germline V gene sequence: CDR1 SGDLS, CDR2 YYNGEE. The CDR3 sequence is 17 residues long. Allocation to cohorts depended on clinical history reported by the participants. Recovered participants had two consecutive negative NP/OP PCR tests, healthcare professional clearance, or symptom resolution.

Sequenced sample: PBMCs or T cells enriched from blood (not recorded which). V and J are TRBV9 and TRBJ2-3; possibly TRBD2 for D (6 bases). This receptor was obtained from a woman aged 55-75 years who had recovered from COVID-19. CDR3: CASSVGGQPGLTDTQYF. The CDR3 nucleotides are TGTGCCAGCAGCGTAGGGGGCCAGCCGGGACTCACAGATACGCAGTATTTT. Full variable domain (missing parts from reference TRBV9 and TRBJ2-3): DSGVTQTPKHLITATGQRVTLRCSPRSGDLSVYWYQQSLDQGLQFLIQYYNGEERAKGNILERFSAQQFPDLHSELNLSSLELGDSALYFCASSVGGQPGLTDTQYFGPGTRLTVL.